This T cell receptor (beta chain) came from a study of blood T cell repertoires in COVID-19. Study at large: Material from acute and convalescent COVID-19 was sourced from the United States, Italy and Spain. The cDNA or gDNA used as material had been derived from T cells, B-cell-depleted T cells, or PBMCs.

The CDR3 covers 13 residues. V lost 4 bases and J 5 bases, leaving 9 bases between the germline ends. CDR1 KGHSH and CDR2 LQKENI come from the germline V gene. Original analysis: Reference gene primer amplification gave estimated nucleated cell counts. The method was immunoSEQ multiplex PCR; TCRdb's version includes in-frame clones alone and lacks a portion of them. V, J and clone size are taken as reported in that table, and D and trimming were inferred from the DNA itself. The sample contains roughly 200,000 clones, 65% to 85% of which appear only once. The sequenced sample was peripheral blood. This chain uses TRBV18 with TRBJ1-5; D unclear. This sequence originates from a man in his forties or fifties with active or convalescent COVID-19. For the CDR3, the DNA is TGTGCCAGCTCACATGGCGGGGATCAGCCCCAGCATTTT. This translates into CASSHGGDQPQHF.